Each of the 4 T cell receptor beta chains below was sequenced from the same sample in a study of T cell repertoires in cytomegalovirus infection. These receptors lack a known antigen. TCRdb used MiXCR to reprocess the reads, holding one entry per CDR3 protein. The sample gives approximately 140,000 distinct CDR3 sequences, under 30% of which show up once; roughly 33% is in the top ten. The sequenced sample was PBMCs, sequenced either directly or after in vitro stimulation (not recorded which). The source is a human donor in good health (CMV status not recorded). Some clones in this sample may be carry-over from other donors' samples.

This clonotype occurred a few times. V gene TRBV6-2 or TRBV6-3 combines with J gene TRBJ2-7, with D perhaps given as TRBD1 or TRBD2 (5 bases each). Trimming stripped 5 bases from V and 2 bases from J, with 16 bases between. The CDR3 has 15 amino acids. The germline gives CDR1 MNHEY, CDR2 SVGEGT. The CDR3 reads CASSAPGRPAYEQYF. For the CDR3, the DNA is TGTGCCAGCAGTGCGCCGGGACGGCCTGCCTACGAGCAGTACTTC.

The chain combines TRBV19 with TRBJ2-3; 9 bases line up with TRBD2. The CDR3 loop spans 16 amino acids. J was trimmed by 5 bases and V by 3 bases; bases with no gene match: 9. Germline loops: CDR1 LNHDA, CDR2 SQIVND (reference sequence). CDR3 bases: TGTGCCAGTAGTATTCAGGTAGCGGGAGCCTTAGATACGCAGTATTTT. Protein product: CASSIQVAGALDTQYF.

The chain joins TRBV29-1 to TRBJ2-3, with 13 bases identical to TRBD2. The CDR3 runs 21 residues. V was pared by 5 bases and J by 0 bases, with 20 bases of the junction left unmatched. In germline, CDR1 is SQVTM, CDR2 ANQGSEA. CDR3 sequence reads: CSVYGLGGTSGRAFSTDTQYF. CDR3 nucleotide sequence: TGCAGCGTTTACGGCCTGGGGGGCACTAGCGGGAGGGCTTTTAGCACAGATACGCAGTATTTT.

The rearrangement joins TRBV12-5 to TRBJ2-1, with 11 bases matching TRBD2. V dropped 3 bases and J dropped 5; count of bases not matched to a gene: 6. This CDR3 has 16 residues. Per the germline V gene, CDR1 is LGHNT and CDR2 is FRNRAP. CDR3 amino acids: CASGFLGLAGDNEQFF. The CDR3 coding sequence is TGTGCTAGTGGTTTCCTCGGACTAGCGGGCGACAATGAGCAGTTCTTC.